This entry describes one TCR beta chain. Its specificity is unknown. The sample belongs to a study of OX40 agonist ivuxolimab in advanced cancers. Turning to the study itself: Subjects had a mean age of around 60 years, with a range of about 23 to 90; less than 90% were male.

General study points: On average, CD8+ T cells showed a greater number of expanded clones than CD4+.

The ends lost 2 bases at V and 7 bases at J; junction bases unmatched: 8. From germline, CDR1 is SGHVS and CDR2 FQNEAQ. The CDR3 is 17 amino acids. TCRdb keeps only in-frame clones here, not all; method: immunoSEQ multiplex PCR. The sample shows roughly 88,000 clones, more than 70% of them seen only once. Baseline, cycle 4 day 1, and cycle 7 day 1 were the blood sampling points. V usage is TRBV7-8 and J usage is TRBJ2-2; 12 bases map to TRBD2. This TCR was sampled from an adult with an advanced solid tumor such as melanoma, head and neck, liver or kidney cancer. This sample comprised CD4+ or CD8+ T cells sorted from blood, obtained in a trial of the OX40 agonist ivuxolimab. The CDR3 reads CASSLSTSGRRDGELFF. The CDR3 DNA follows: TGTGCCAGCAGCTTATCGACTAGCGGGAGAAGAGACGGGGAGCTGTTTTTT.